One sample yielded the 9 T cell receptor beta chains listed below, sequenced in a study of blood T cell repertoires in COVID-19. Assay: immunoSEQ multiplex PCR; the TCRdb copy retains only in-frame clones and omits some. The profile shows around 300,000 clones, around nine tenths of them singletons. The source material was PBMCs or T cells enriched from blood (not recorded which). These receptors all come from a woman in her 40s who had recovered from COVID-19.

This sequence joins TRBV21-1 and TRBJ2-1; the D call in the table, TRBD2, was not verified against the DNA. TRBV21-1 is tagged as a pseudogene. This CDR3 is built from 19 residues. The CDR3 DNA reads as TGTGCCAGCAGCCGGGCGGCGGGAGGCCCCCGCCGCTCCTACAATGAGCAGTTCTTC. Amino acid sequence: CASSRAAGGPRRSYNEQFF.

The chain combines TRBV25-1 with TRBJ2-5; D gene unclear. Trimming took off 3 bases at V and 1 base at J, with 12 bases between the two ends. From germline, CDR1 is MGHDK and CDR2 SYGVNS. CDR3 length equals 15 residues. The CDR3 bases are TGTGCCAGCAGTGATGCGGCCCATCCCCAAGAGACCCAGTACTTC. This sequence encodes CASSDAAHPQETQYF.

The chain uses TRBV28 and TRBJ1-5; 8 nucleotides align to TRBD1. The V and J ends lost 3 bases and 6 bases, in that order; junction bases with no gene match: 7. Germline loops: CDR1 MDHEN, CDR2 SYDVKM. The CDR3 is 15 amino acids. The CDR3 DNA reads TGTGCCAGCAGTTTCTCAGGGGGCTTGAGTCAGCCCCAGCATTTT. It specifies CASSFSGGLSQPQHF.

This clone was picked up a small number of times. The gene calls are TRBV21-1 and TRBJ1-4; the D call in the table, TRBD1, was not verified against the DNA. TRBV21-1 is flagged as a pseudogene. This CDR3 has 15 residues. Here the CDR3 reads CASSPTQAPNEKLFF. The CDR3 DNA sequence: TGTGCCAGCAGCCCCACCCAGGCTCCTAATGAAAAACTGTTTTTT.

V is TRBV6-5 and J is TRBJ1-1, with a weak D call TRBD1 (6 bases). Deletions cut 0 bases from V and 2 bases from J, with 13 bases between. Per the germline V gene, CDR1 is MNHEY and CDR2 is SVGAGI. This CDR3 is 16 amino acids long. The CDR3 sequence is CASSYSRQGLNTEAFF. The CDR3 coding sequence is TGTGCCAGCAGTTACTCGAGGCAGGGGCTAAACACTGAAGCTTTCTTT.

The chain combines TRBV24-1 with TRBJ2-7; 7 nucleotides line up with TRBD1. CDR3 length: 14 residues. The ends lost 3 bases at V and 3 bases at J; junction bases unmatched: 4. Germline values: CDR1 KGHDR, CDR2 SFDVKD. This chain's CDR3 is CATSDPRDSYEQYF. CDR3 DNA sequence: TGTGCCACCAGTGATCCCAGGGACAGCTACGAGCAGTACTTC.

The table lists this clone with a few counts. The chain couples TRBV30 to TRBJ2-2; D unresolved. The germline CDR1 and CDR2 sequences are GTSNPN and SVGIG (reference sequence). This CDR3 region has 13 residues. The germline V and J ends were trimmed by 2 bases and 7 bases, with 11 bases remaining between them. CDR3 amino acids: CAWSPTSNGELFF. In DNA, the CDR3 is TGTGCCTGGAGTCCAACATCGAACGGGGAGCTGTTTTTT.

The V gene is TRBV12-3 or TRBV12-4, the J gene TRBJ2-5; 9 bases align to TRBD2. The CDR3 consists of 13 residues. The junction had 3 bases not matched to a gene; V was cut back by 6 bases and J by 4 bases. This CDR3 reads CASSQGLAETQYF. In nucleotides, the CDR3 is TGTGCCAGCAGCCAGGGACTAGCAGAGACCCAGTACTTC.

This clone was seen once. This rearrangement joins TRBV4-3 to TRBJ2-1, with 9 bases that match TRBD1. J gave up 7 bases and V 5 bases, and 12 bases lay outside the gene matches. CDR3 size: 16 residues. CDR1 LGHNA and CDR2 YSLEER come from the germline V gene. The CDR3 nucleotides read TGCGCCAGCAGCTCCGAAAAGGACAGGGGTTGGAATGAGCAGTTCTTC. Protein sequence: CASSSEKDRGWNEQFF.